This T cell receptor beta chain was identified during a study of Ad26.COV2.S vaccination and SARS-CoV-2 variants. Treatment here: over 15 received Ad26.COV2.S at low or high dose, single or two shots; about 5 received placebo; per-sample allocation not given. On day 63 after the first injection, vaccine and placebo recipients gave samples. It was an adult aged 18-55 years in Boston who was the donor. Vaccination employed an Ad26 vector expressing the Wuhan-strain SARS-CoV-2 spike. Produced via immunoSEQ multiplex PCR; TCRdb's table is partial and in-frame only. The table has about 390,000 clones, about 88% seen once; the top ten hold under 4%. The sequences come from peripheral blood, collected in a trial of Ad26.COV2.S vaccine versus placebo. This sequence was found in a person between 18 and 59 years old who received the Ad26.COV2.S COVID-19 vaccine or a placebo.

The DNA for the CDR3 is TGCAGCGTTGAAGGTTGGCAGGGGAGCTCCTACGAGCAGTACTTC. This gives the protein CSVEGWQGSSYEQYF. The chain uses TRBV29-1 and TRBJ2-7; TRBD1 is a possible D gene (6 bases). With 1 base removed from V and 0 bases from J, the gap between germline ends came to 13 bases. Germline loops: CDR1 SQVTM, CDR2 ANQGSEA. CDR3 length: 15 amino acids.